The 3 T cell receptor beta chains below all came from one sample that was sequenced in a study of tumor and adjacent non-tumor tissue in lung cancer. The library came from three nested PCR rounds adapted from ARM-PCR protocols. TCRdb recomputed calls from the multiplex PCR reads with MiXCR, one row per CDR3 protein. The sample has fewer than 120,000 distinct CDR3 sequences, about 80% seen once. This sample's RNA came from whole unsorted tissue. The sample taken for sequencing was lung tumor tissue. The receptors here all came from a man aged 65-85 years with non-small cell lung cancer.

A remark on this clonotype: No conserved phenylalanine or tryptophan ends this CDR3, so it is likely a read error. Because the CDR3's place on the DNA is in doubt, the DNA is left out and the CDR3 is given as listed by TCRdb. The chain links TRBV11-2 to TRBJ2-3; the table's TRBD1 call for D was not verified on the DNA. With termini counted, the CDR3 has 16 amino acids. Germline CDR1 is SGHAT and CDR2 is FQNNGV. This CDR3 is CASSLTQGGSTGTQYL.

This clonotype was observed a single time. It may be a read error: a sequence one base away is much more abundant. The V call is TRBV7-7, the J call TRBJ2-5; D gene unclear. The CDR3 has 15 amino acids. The V gene's germline CDR1 is SSHAT and CDR2 FNYEAQ (reference sequence). The CDR3 protein is CASSFAKSSRETQCF. As DNA, the CDR3 is TGTGCTAGCAGTTTCGCCAAGTCCAGTCGAGAGACCCAGTGCTTC.

Comment on this clonotype: The germline gene is not matched at one end of the junction; a read error may be the cause. The rearrangement links TRBV10-3 to TRBJ2-1, with 7 bases lining up with TRBD2. The CDR3 is 12 amino acids. Germline V CDR1 and CDR2: ENHRY, SYGVKD. The CDR3 region is CAIGREIDEQFF. The CDR3 DNA follows: TGCGCCATCGGGCGGGAGATCGATGAGCAGTTCTTC.